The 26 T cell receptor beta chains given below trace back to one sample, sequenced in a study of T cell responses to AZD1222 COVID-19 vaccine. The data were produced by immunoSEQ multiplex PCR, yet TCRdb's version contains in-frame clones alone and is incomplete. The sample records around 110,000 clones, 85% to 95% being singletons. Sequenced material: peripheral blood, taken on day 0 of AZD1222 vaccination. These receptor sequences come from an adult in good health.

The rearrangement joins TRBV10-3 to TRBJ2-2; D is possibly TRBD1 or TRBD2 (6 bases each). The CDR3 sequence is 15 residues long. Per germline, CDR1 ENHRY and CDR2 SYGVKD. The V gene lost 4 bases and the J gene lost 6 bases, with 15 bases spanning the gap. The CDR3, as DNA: TGTGCCATCAGTGGGGGGGCTAGAACCTCCGGGGAGCTGTTTTTT. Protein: CAISGGARTSGELFF.

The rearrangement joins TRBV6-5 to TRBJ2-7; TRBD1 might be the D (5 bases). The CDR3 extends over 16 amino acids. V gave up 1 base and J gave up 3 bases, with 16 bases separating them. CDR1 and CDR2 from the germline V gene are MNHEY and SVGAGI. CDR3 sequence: CASSYLQATDRYEQYF. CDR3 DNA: TGTGCCAGCAGTTACTTACAGGCCACCGACCGCTACGAGCAGTACTTC.

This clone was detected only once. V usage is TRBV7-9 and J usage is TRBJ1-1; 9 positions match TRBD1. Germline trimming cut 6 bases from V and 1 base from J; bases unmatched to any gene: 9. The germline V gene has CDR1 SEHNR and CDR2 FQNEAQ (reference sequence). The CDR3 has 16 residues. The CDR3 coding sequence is TGTGCCAGCAGAAATACAGGGGGCGGACCGAACACTGAAGCTTTCTTT. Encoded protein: CASRNTGGGPNTEAFF.

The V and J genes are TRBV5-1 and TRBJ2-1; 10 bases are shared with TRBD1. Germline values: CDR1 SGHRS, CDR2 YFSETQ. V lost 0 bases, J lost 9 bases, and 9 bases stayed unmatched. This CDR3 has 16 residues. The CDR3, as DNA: TGCGCCAGCAGCTTGGTTCCCGGGGACAGGGGAACTGAGCAGTTCTTC. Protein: CASSLVPGDRGTEQFF.

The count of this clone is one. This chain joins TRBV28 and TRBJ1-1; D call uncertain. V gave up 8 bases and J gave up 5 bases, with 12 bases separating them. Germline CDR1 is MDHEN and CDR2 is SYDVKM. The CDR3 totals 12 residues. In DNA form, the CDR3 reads TGTGCCAGCCGGTGGGCGGAGACTGAAGCTTTCTTT. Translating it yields CASRWAETEAFF.

The CDR3 sequence: CASSQEYGTSRYNEQFF. The DNA of the CDR3 is TGTGCCAGCAGCCAAGAGTACGGGACTAGCAGGTACAATGAGCAGTTCTTC. V is TRBV14 and J is TRBJ2-1, with 9 bases fitting TRBD2. The CDR3 consists of 17 residues. J gave up 4 bases and V 0 bases, and 7 bases lay outside the gene matches. CDR1 and CDR2 (germline): SGHDN, FVKESK.

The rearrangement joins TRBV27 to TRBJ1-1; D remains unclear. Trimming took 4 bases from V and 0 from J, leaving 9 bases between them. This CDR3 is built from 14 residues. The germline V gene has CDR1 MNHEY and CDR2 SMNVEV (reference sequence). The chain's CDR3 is CASSSPLLNTEAFF. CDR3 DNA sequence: TGTGCCAGCAGTTCCCCTCTCCTGAACACTGAAGCTTTCTTT.

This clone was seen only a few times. The CDR3 bases are TGTGCCAGCAGCAAAGCGCGAGGAAAAGGGACCACAGATACGCAGTATTTT. This encodes CASSKARGKGTTDTQYF. V and J are TRBV21-1 and TRBJ2-3. TRBV21-1 is labeled a pseudogene. The CDR3 spans 17 residues.

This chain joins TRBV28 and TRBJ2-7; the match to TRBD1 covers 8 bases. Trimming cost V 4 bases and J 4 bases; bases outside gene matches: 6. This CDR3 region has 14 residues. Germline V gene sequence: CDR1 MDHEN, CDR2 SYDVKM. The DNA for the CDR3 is TGTGCCAGCAGTTCGGACAGGGACAAATACGAGCAGTACTTC. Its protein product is CASSSDRDKYEQYF. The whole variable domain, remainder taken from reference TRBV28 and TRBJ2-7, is DVKVTQSSRYLVKRTGEKVFLECVQDMDHENMFWYRQDPGLGLRLIYFSYDVKMKEKGDIPEGYSVSREKKERFSLILESASTNQTSMYLCASSSDRDKYEQYFGPGTRLTVT.

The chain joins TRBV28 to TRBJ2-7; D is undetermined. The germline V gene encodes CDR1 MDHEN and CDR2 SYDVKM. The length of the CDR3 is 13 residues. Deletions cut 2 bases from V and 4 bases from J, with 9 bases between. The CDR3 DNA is TGTGCCAGCAGTTTAAGGGTTTGGTACGAGCAGTACTTC. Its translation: CASSLRVWYEQYF. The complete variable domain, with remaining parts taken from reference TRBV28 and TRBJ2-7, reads DVKVTQSSRYLVKRTGEKVFLECVQDMDHENMFWYRQDPGLGLRLIYFSYDVKMKEKGDIPEGYSVSREKKERFSLILESASTNQTSMYLCASSLRVWYEQYFGPGTRLTVT.

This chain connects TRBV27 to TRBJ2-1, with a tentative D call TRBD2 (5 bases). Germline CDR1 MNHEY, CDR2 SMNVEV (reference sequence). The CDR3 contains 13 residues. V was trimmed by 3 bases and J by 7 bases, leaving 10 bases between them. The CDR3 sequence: CASSFERRNEQFF. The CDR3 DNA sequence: TGTGCCAGCAGTTTTGAGCGGAGGAATGAGCAGTTCTTC.

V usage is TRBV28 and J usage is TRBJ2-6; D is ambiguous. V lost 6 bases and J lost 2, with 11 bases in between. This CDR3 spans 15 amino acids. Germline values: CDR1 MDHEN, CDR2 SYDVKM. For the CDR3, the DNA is TGTGCCAGCAGGGGCCTGTGGGCTGGGGCCAACGTCCTGACTTTC. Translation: CASRGLWAGANVLTF.

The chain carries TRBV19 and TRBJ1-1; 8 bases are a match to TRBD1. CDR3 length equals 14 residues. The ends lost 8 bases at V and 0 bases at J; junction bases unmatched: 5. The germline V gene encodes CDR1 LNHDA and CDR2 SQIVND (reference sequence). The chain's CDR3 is CASRVTGVNTEAFF. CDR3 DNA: TGTGCCAGTCGGGTGACAGGGGTGAACACTGAAGCTTTCTTT.

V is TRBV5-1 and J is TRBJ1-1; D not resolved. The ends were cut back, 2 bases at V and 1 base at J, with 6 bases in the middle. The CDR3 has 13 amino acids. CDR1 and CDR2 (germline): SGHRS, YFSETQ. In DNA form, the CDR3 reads TGCGCCAGCAGCTTCGATGAGAACACTGAAGCTTTCTTT. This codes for CASSFDENTEAFF. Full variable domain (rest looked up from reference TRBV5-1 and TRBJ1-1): KAGVTQTPRYLIKTRGQQVTLSCSPISGHRSVSWYQQTPGQGLQFLFEYFSETQRNKGNFPGRFSGRQFSNSRSEMNVSTLELGDSALYLCASSFDENTEAFFGQGTRLTVV.

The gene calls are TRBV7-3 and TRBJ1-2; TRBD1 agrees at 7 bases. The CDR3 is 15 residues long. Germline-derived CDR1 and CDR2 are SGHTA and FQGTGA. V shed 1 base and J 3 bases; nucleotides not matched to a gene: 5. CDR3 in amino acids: CASSLMGQGDYGYTF. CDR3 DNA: TGTGCCAGCAGCTTAATGGGTCAGGGGGACTATGGCTACACCTTC.

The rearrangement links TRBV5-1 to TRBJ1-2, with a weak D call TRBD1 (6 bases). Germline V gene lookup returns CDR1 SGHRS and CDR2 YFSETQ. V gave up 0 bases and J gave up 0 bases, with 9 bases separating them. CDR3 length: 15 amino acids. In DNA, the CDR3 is TGCGCCAGCAGCTTGGGGACAGAAGCTAACTATGGCTACACCTTC. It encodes CASSLGTEANYGYTF.

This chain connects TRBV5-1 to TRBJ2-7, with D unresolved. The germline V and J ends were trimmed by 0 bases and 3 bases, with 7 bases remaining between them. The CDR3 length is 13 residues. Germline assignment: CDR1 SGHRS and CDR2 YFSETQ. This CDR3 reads CASSLESRYEQYF. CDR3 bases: TGCGCCAGCAGCTTGGAATCTCGCTACGAGCAGTACTTC.

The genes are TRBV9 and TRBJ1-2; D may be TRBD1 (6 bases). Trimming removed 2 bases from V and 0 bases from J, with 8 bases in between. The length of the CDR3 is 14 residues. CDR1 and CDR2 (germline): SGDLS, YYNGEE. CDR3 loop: CASSVTGANYGYTF. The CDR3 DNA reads TGTGCCAGCAGCGTGACAGGAGCTAACTATGGCTACACCTTC. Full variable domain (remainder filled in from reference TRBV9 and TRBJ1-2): DSGVTQTPKHLITATGQRVTLRCSPRSGDLSVYWYQQSLDQGLQFLIQYYNGEERAKGNILERFSAQQFPDLHSELNLSSLELGDSALYFCASSVTGANYGYTFGSGTRLTVV.

DNA of the CDR3: TGTGCCACCAGTGAAACCCCTAGCGGAGGGGACACCGGGGAGCTGTTTTTT. Its protein product is CATSETPSGGDTGELFF. This chain links TRBV24-1 with TRBJ2-2; 7 nucleotides line up with TRBD2. The V gene's germline CDR1 is KGHDR and CDR2 SFDVKD. V was pared by 4 bases and J by 3 bases, with 10 bases of the junction left unmatched. This CDR3 has 17 amino acids.

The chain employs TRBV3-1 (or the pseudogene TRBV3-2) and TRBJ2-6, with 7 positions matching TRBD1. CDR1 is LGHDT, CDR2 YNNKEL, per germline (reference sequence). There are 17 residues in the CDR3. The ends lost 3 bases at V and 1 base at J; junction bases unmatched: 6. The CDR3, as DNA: TGTGCCAGCAGCCAGCGGACAGGAATATCTGGGGCCAACGTCCTGACTTTC. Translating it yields CASSQRTGISGANVLTF.

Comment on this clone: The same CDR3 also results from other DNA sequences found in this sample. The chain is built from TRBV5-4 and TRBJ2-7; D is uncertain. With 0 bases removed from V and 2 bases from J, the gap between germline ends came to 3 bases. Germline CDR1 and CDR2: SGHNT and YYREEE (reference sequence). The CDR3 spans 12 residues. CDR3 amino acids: CASSLGTYEQYF. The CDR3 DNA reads TGTGCCAGCAGCTTGGGTACCTACGAGCAGTACTTC.

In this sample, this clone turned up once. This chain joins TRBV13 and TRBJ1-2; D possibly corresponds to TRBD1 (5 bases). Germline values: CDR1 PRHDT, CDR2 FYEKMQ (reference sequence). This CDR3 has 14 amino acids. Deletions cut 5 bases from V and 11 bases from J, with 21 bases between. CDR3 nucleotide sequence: TGTGCCAGCAGCCCCAACAGGATGGGGATGAGATACACCTTC. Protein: CASSPNRMGMRYTF.

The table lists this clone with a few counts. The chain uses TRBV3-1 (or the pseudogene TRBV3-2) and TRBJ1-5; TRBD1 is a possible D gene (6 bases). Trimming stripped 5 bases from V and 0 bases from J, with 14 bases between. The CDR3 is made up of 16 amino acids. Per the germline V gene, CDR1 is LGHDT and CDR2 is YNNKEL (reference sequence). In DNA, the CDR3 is TGTGCCAGCAGCTCCTCGGGGGCTTATAGCAATCAGCCCCAGCATTTT. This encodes CASSSSGAYSNQPQHF.

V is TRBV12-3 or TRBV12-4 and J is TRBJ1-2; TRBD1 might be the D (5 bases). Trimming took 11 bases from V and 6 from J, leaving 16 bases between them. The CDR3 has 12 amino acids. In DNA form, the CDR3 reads TGTGCCTCCAGAACGGGGGGGGATGGCTACACCTTC. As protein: CASRTGGDGYTF.

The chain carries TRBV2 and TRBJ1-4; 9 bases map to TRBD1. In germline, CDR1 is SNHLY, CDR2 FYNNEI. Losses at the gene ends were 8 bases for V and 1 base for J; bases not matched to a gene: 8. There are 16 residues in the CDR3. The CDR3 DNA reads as TGTGCCAGCCATACGGACAGGGGAGGAACTAATGAAAAACTGTTTTTT. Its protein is CASHTDRGGTNEKLFF.

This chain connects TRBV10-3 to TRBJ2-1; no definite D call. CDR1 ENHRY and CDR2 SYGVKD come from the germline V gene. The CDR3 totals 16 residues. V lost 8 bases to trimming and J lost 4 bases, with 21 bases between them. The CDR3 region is CAIQGTRAATYNEQFF. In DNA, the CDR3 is TGTGCCATCCAAGGTACACGGGCCGCTACTTACAATGAGCAGTTCTTC.